This T cell receptor beta chain is drawn from a study of tumor and adjacent non-tumor tissue in lung cancer (dated by TCRdb to the late 2010s). Turning to the overall study: Patients with adenocarcinoma (approximately 11), squamous cell carcinoma (2) and small cell lung cancer (1) were included in the cohort. The 15 or so patients were aged about 30 to 80 years, included about ten men and 5 women, and had TNM stage I to III disease. TCRbeta CDR3 sequencing was performed on 25 to 30 paired specimens, with one tumor sample and one normal lung sample collected per patient. Sequencing generated a total of 120 million or so productive TCRbeta reads, averaging around 4.2 million reads per sample. Using bulk TCRbeta repertoires from under 18 lung cancer patients, the study set lung tumor tissue side by side with matched distant non-tumor lung tissue.

Libraries were made using multiplex PCR. The sample was run on an Illumina HiSeq 2500. TCRbeta libraries were built by three rounds of nested PCR using primers (Table S4), following protocols modified from ARM-PCR. Before sequencing, PCR products of 200-500 bp were cut from the gel and purified using the QIAquick gel extraction kit. Per the authors' processing: Reads were cleaned with Trimmomatic, merged with FLASH into complete CDR3 sequences, and assigned to V(D)J germline segments with MiTCR. VDJtools was used to compute clonal diversity as the inverse Simpson's index. A read counted as productive if the sequence was in-frame and lacked a premature stop codon. TCRdb trimmed the raw reads at Q25, called clones with MiXCR and kept productive beta chains. Each entry merges the rows of one CDR3 protein and shows their most common DNA and genes. It is TCRdb's table, rather than the study itself, that gives the V and J calls and clone size. The sample table contains over 60,000 distinct CDR3 sequences; only one count was recorded for 73% of them. Of the sample, roughly 27% falls within the top ten clones.

A word on this clonotype: Its recognized antigen is unknown. A read error may account for a junction end that differs from germline.

The CDR3 spans 15 residues, from the cysteine through the phenylalanine. CDR3 DNA only is kept here, 45 bases in frame from base 1. Looking up the germline V gene yields CDR1 SGHVS and CDR2 FQNEAQ. RNA was extracted from bulk unsorted tissue and checked for quality with a NanoDrop ND-1000 and an Agilent 2100. Newly diagnosed lung cancer patients without prior chemotherapy who had been admitted for thoracic surgery in China between August and November 2014 were enrolled as donors. Patients who had received previous radiotherapy or chemotherapy, or who had another concurrent cancer, were excluded from the study. Pieces of surgical tissue measuring 1-2 cm3 were kept in RNAlater solution and held at -80 degrees C until needed. Summary of the overall study and its limitations: TCR diversity was significantly higher in younger patients, and higher tumor TCR diversity was associated with shorter overall and disease-free survival. The cohort had only about 15 patients, and the authors noted that larger samples and more detailed clinical data are needed. Neither the sequencing platform nor unique molecular identifiers are mentioned in the methods. Tumor tissue showed significantly greater TCR diversity (inverse Simpson) than normal lung tissue (about 400 vs 150, P = 0.0075, Mann-Whitney U test). The top 100 clones accounted for a significantly larger cumulative portion of the repertoire in normal lung than in tumor tissue. Because peripheral blood was not sequenced, blood TCRbeta repertoires in the lung cancer patients of the study were not examined.

This receptor was identified in a man aged 55 to 69 with non-small cell lung cancer. The chain was built from TRBV7-8 and TRBJ2-5, and perhaps TRBD2 as D gene, on 6 matching bases. Input material: lung tumor tissue. DNA sequence: TGTGCCAGGAGCTTATGTAGGGAGGAGTCGGAGACCCAGTACTTC. It encodes CARSLCREESETQYF. This CDR3, with the reference TRBV7-8 and TRBJ2-5 proteins standing in past its ends, gives the full variable domain GAGVSQSPRYKVAKRGQDVALRCDPISGHVSLFWYQQALGQGPEFLTYFQNEAQLDKSGLPSDRFFAERPEGSVSTLKIQRTQQEDSAVYLCARSLCREESETQYFGPGTRLLVL.